Here is one T cell receptor beta chain with its context. Its antigen is unknown. The sample comes from a study of spatial heterogeneity in lung cancer. Whole-study context: The correlation between TCR transcript counts in tumor regions and a T cell module score from matched bulk RNA-seq was strong. For the average unique TCR and UMI combination, more than 8.5 occurrences appeared in raw reads.

TCR cDNA molecules each carried a unique molecular identifier. A single record per CDR3 protein comes from TCRdb applying MiXCR to the 5' RACE reads. The table records about 27,000 distinct CDR3 sequences, around 6.5% of them present only once. Time point here: sample taken at primary tumor resection. A total of more than 65 untreated early-stage non-small cell lung cancer patients served as donors. Findings and caveats of the study: For expanded intratumoral alpha and beta TCRs, counts tracked tumor mutation counts.

The V and J ends lost 6 bases and 9 bases respectively, with 15 bases between them. This CDR3 contains 14 residues. CDR1 MNHEY and CDR2 SVGEGT come from the germline V gene. The source material was lung tumor tissue, sampled at surgery. V usage is TRBV6-2 or TRBV6-3 and J usage is TRBJ1-6; TRBD1 might be the D (6 bases). The TCR sequence derives from a male donor with early-stage non-small cell lung cancer. CDR3 in amino acids: CASSLGTGSSPLHF. CDR3 in DNA: TGTGCCAGCAGCCTAGGAACAGGGAGTTCACCCCTCCACTTT.